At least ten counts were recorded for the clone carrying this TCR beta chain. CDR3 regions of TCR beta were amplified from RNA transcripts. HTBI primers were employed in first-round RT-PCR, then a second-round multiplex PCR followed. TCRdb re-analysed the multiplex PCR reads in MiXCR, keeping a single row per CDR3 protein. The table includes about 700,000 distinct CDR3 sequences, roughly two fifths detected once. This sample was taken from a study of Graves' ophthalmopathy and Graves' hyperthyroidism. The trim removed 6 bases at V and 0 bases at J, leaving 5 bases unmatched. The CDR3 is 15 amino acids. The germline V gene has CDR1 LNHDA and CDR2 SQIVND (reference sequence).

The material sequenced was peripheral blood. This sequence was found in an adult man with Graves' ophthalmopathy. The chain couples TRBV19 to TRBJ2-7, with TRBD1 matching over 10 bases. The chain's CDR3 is CASSKGQGLSYEQYF. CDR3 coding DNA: TGTGCCAGTAGCAAGGGACAGGGGCTCTCCTACGAGCAGTACTTC.